One sample yielded the 6 T cell receptor beta chains listed below, sequenced in a study of T-cell reconstitution after alpha-beta-depleted transplantation in children. Using unique molecular identifiers, the investigators prepared the TCRbeta library. TCRdb ran MiXCR on the PCR reads and lists one entry per CDR3 protein. Of just under 550,000 distinct CDR3 sequences listed, roughly 18% are singletons. Sequences were derived from PBMCs from the stem cell graft donor, sampled from the stem cell graft. Receptors originate from a human donor who donated a stem cell graft to a child with acute lymphoblastic leukemia.

This clonotype was counted between two and nine times. The V call is TRBV19, the J call TRBJ2-7; the D gene is possibly TRBD2 (5 bases). Trimming removed 6 bases at V and 2 bases at J, with 11 bases between. CDR3 length: 13 residues. Germline-derived CDR1 and CDR2 are LNHDA and SQIVND (reference sequence). The CDR3 region is CASSSRETYEQYF. CDR3 coding DNA: TGTGCCAGTAGCTCAAGGGAGACCTACGAGCAGTACTTC.

The sample holds a few counts of this clonotype. The chain carries TRBV27 and TRBJ2-7; 7 positions match TRBD2. The junction had 8 bases not matched to a gene; V was cut back by 3 bases and J by 3 bases. The V gene's germline CDR1 is MNHEY and CDR2 SMNVEV (reference sequence). The CDR3 is 15 amino acids. CDR3 bases: TGTGCCAGCAGTTTGGGGACTAACTCTATCTACGAGCAGTACTTC. Protein product: CASSLGTNSIYEQYF.

Ten or more counts support this clonotype. The chain links TRBV7-9 to TRBJ1-5; maybe TRBD1 (6 bases). Germline values: CDR1 SEHNR, CDR2 FQNEAQ (reference sequence). The CDR3 extends over 13 amino acids. Deletions cut 6 bases from V and 4 bases from J, with 10 bases between. Here the CDR3 DNA reads TGTGCCAGCAGTTCACAGGGAAATCAGCCCCAGCATTTT. The encoded protein is CASSSQGNQPQHF.

The chain uses TRBV20-1 and TRBJ2-1, with TRBD2 matching over 7 bases. The CDR3 is made up of 12 amino acids. The ends lost 6 bases at V and 8 bases at J; junction bases unmatched: 7. In germline, CDR1 is DFQATT, CDR2 SNEGSKA (reference sequence). CDR3 DNA: TGCAGTGCCGGGGCAGGGAGGGATGAGCAGTTCTTC. Encoded protein: CSAGAGRDEQFF.

The chain uses TRBV14 and TRBJ1-2, with D uncertain. Germline values: CDR1 SGHDN, CDR2 FVKESK. This CDR3 has 14 amino acids. V lost 6 bases and J 8 bases, leaving 19 bases between the germline ends. The DNA for the CDR3 is TGTGCCAGCAGATCAAAAGATTACTACGGCGGCTACACCTTC. Encoded protein: CASRSKDYYGGYTF.

This clonotype has more than one count but fewer than ten. This chain joins TRBV6-5 and TRBJ2-7; no definite D call. This CDR3 is 15 amino acids long. Germline assignment: CDR1 MNHEY and CDR2 SVGAGI. The V and J ends lost 2 bases and 0 bases respectively, with 11 bases between them. CDR3 coding DNA: TGTGCCAGCAGTTACGACCTCCGCAGCTCCTACGAGCAGTACTTC. Residues: CASSYDLRSSYEQYF.